This TCR beta chain was sequenced in a study of cytomegalovirus exposure and HLA in healthy donors. The overall study: Later, an analysis reported that the roughly 120 validation repertoires had used the same platform as the approximately 670 first-cohort repertoires. Findings and caveats of the study: There were a few CMV-associated chains whose specificity for CMV antigens was confirmed in vitro. It was 150 to 200 TCR beta chains that were listed as cytomegalovirus-associated.

Germline V CDR1 and CDR2: SGHNT, YYREEE (reference sequence). This CDR3 spans 15 amino acids. Trimming removed 4 bases from V and 3 bases from J; junction bases left unmatched: 8. With respect to this clone: No antigen is known for it.

The donors belonged to the approximately 120-subject validation cohort, separate from the approximately 700-subject first cohort. TCRdb's table, derived via immunoSEQ multiplex PCR, lists solely in-frame clones and lacks some. The sample carries approximately 150,000 clones, about 87% recorded once. The sample taken for sequencing was PBMCs. The gene calls are TRBV5-4 and TRBJ2-7; the match to TRBD1 covers 9 bases. The TCR was taken from a woman aged 25 to 39 in good health and CMV-seronegative. Here the CDR3 DNA reads TGTGCCAGCAGCCAAGGACAGGGGCTTTTCTACGAGCAGTACTTC. Amino acids: CASSQGQGLFYEQYF.